A selection of T cell receptor beta chains follows, all from one sample in a study of blood T cell repertoires in COVID-19. The method was immunoSEQ multiplex PCR; TCRdb's version includes in-frame clones alone and lacks a portion of them. The sample includes about 120,000 clones, around nine tenths of them seen just once. Sequenced material: peripheral blood. These receptors all stem from a woman between 50 and 59 years old with acute or convalescent COVID-19. CDR3s include the opening cysteine and the closing phenylalanine or tryptophan. The D gene is left open where the match is weak.

D	length	J	V	DNA	CDR3
TRBD1	15	TRBJ1-5	TRBV10-2	TGCGCCAGCAGGCCGGGACAGGAGATCAATCAGCCCCAGCATTTT	CASRPGQEINQPQHF
TRBD1	15	TRBJ1-2	TRBV7-2	TGTGCCAGCACTCATAGTACAGGGGGCGCCTATGGCTACACCTTC	CASTHSTGGAYGYTF
NA	14	TRBJ1-1	TRBV9	TGTGCCAGCAGCGGACAGATTGGTGACACTGAAGCTTTCTTT	CASSGQIGDTEAFF
NA	12	TRBJ1-3	TRBV11-2	TGTGCCAGCAGCCGGGATAGGGACACCATATATTTT	CASSRDRDTIYF
NA	16	TRBJ1-4	TRBV25-1	TGTGCCAGCAGTATCGCCCCGGGGGTGGGAAATGAAAAACTGTTTTTT	CASSIAPGVGNEKLFF
TRBD2	15	TRBJ2-7	TRBV10-2	TGCGCCAGTGGGGGAGGGACGGCAAATCCCTACGAGCAGTACTTC	CASGGGTANPYEQYF
NA	12	TRBJ2-5	TRBV6-6	TGTGCCAGCAAGAGCGGTCAAGAGACCCAGTACTTC	CASKSGQETQYF
TRBD1	12	TRBJ1-2	TRBV6-5	TGTGCCAGCAGGGGGACAGGGGGCGGCTACACCTTC	CASRGTGGGYTF
TRBD1	14	TRBJ2-4	TRBV11-3	TGTGCCAGCAGCCCACCACAGGGGGCGTACATTCAGTACTTC	CASSPPQGAYIQYF
NA	13	TRBJ1-4	TRBV18	TGTGCCAGCTCCGGGGTCGAAGATGAAAAACTGTTTTTT	CASSGVEDEKLFF
TRBD1	15	TRBJ2-1	TRBV12-5	TGTGCTAGTGGGTCAGGACAGGGGGACTACAATGAGCAGTTCTTC	CASGSGQGDYNEQFF
NA	13	TRBJ2-1	TRBV7-2	TGTGCCAGCAGCGCCCAGGGGTTCAGTGAGCAGTTCTTC	CASSAQGFSEQFF
TRBD1	12	TRBJ1-2	TRBV25-1	TGTGCCAGTACGACAGGGGAGGGTGGCTACACCTTC	CASTTGEGGYTF
NA	14	TRBJ1-4	TRBV19	TGTGCCAGTAGTGACGAGGCGCTTAATGAAAAACTGTTTTTT	CASSDEALNEKLFF
TRBD1	15	TRBJ1-5	TRBV18	TGTGCCAGCTCACGGACAGGGGGAGGCAATCAGCCCCAGCATTTT	CASSRTGGGNQPQHF